The 29 T cell receptor beta chains below were found in one sample sequenced in a study of cytomegalovirus exposure and HLA in healthy donors. It was with 60 Vbeta and 13 Jbeta primers that the PCR ran. The data were produced by immunoSEQ multiplex PCR, yet TCRdb's version contains in-frame clones alone and is incomplete. The sample carries around 130,000 clones, more than 60% recorded once. The sample taken for sequencing was PBMCs. These TCRs come from an older woman in good health and CMV-seronegative.

J is TRBJ2-2 and V is TRBV15; 7 bases match TRBD2. V lost 1 base to trimming and J lost 9 bases; unmatched junction nucleotides: 5. Germline V gene sequence: CDR1 LNHNV, CDR2 YYDKDF (reference sequence). CDR3 length equals 14 residues. CDR3: CATSRVRSGRELFF. CDR3 sequence (DNA): TGTGCCACCAGCAGAGTCAGAAGCGGGAGGGAGCTGTTTTTT.

V usage is TRBV27 and J usage is TRBJ2-7, with 8 bases that match TRBD2. The CDR3 is made up of 16 amino acids. Unmatched junction bases numbered 12, after V lost 6 bases and J lost 2 bases. The V gene's germline CDR1 is MNHEY and CDR2 SMNVEV (reference sequence). The CDR3 spells CASRPDLLSGTYEQYF. CDR3 coding DNA: TGTGCCAGCAGACCCGACCTTCTTAGCGGGACCTACGAGCAGTACTTC.

Concerning this clone: Different DNA sequences within this sample yield the same CDR3. This chain uses TRBV27 with TRBJ1-6; D perhaps matches TRBD1 (6 bases). V was pared by 2 bases and J by 7 bases, with 12 bases between. This CDR3 region has 15 residues. Germline lookup yields CDR1 MNHEY and CDR2 SMNVEV (reference sequence). The CDR3 nucleotides are TGTGCCAGCAGTTTAGTTGGGCAGGGGAATTCACCCCTCCACTTT. This codes for CASSLVGQGNSPLHF.

The V and J genes are TRBV7-8 and TRBJ1-3; possibly TRBD1 for D (6 bases). Trimming shortened V by 0 bases and J by 1 base, and 10 bases separated the two germline ends. This CDR3 has 16 amino acids. Per germline, CDR1 SGHVS and CDR2 FQNEAQ. As DNA, the CDR3 is TGTGCCAGCAGCTTAGCGGGGGCAGGGTCTGGAAACACCATATATTTT. Translating it yields CASSLAGAGSGNTIYF.

The chain has TRBV15 and TRBJ2-2; D perhaps matches TRBD2 (7 bases). The CDR3 length is 15 residues. Germline CDR1 and CDR2: LNHNV and YYDKDF (reference sequence). The germline V and J ends were trimmed by 3 bases and 7 bases, with 15 bases remaining between them. The CDR3 region is CATSRGGAGDGELFF. The CDR3 region has the DNA TGTGCCACCAGCAGGGGGGGGGCTGGAGACGGGGAGCTGTTTTTT. Complete variable domain (other parts from reference TRBV15 and TRBJ2-2): DAMVIQNPRYQVTQFGKPVTLSCSQTLNHNVMYWYQQKSSQAPKLLFHYYDKDFNNEADTPDNFQSRRPNTSFCFLDIRSPGLGDTAMYLCATSRGGAGDGELFFGEGSRLTVL.

The CDR3 here is CASSPPSAAAGYGYTF. In DNA, the CDR3 is TGTGCCAGCAGCCCTCCCAGCGCCGCGGCGGGCTATGGCTACACCTTC. The chain combines TRBV7-9 with TRBJ1-2; no firm D call. The CDR3 consists of 16 residues. V was cut by 5 bases and J by 4 bases, with 20 bases left in between. Germline CDR1 is SEHNR and CDR2 is FQNEAQ (reference sequence). The entire variable domain, with the rest obtained from reference TRBV7-9 and TRBJ1-2, is as follows: DTGVSQNPRHKITKRGQNVTFRCDPISEHNRLYWYRQTLGQGPEFLTYFQNEAQLEKSRLLSDRFSAERPKGSFSTLEIQRTEQGDSAMYLCASSPPSAAAGYGYTFGSGTRLTVV.

This clone has a handful of counts. The V call is TRBV10-3, the J call TRBJ2-1; 14 nucleotides line up with TRBD2. V trimming: 6 bases; J trimming: 7 bases; junction bases outside the gene matches: 11. From germline, CDR1 is ENHRY and CDR2 SYGVKD. The CDR3 consists of 17 residues. In DNA, the CDR3 is TGTGCCATCAGGACTGGGACTAGCGGGAGTGGGGGGAATGAGCAGTTCTTC. This encodes CAIRTGTSGSGGNEQFF.

The chain uses TRBV5-1 and TRBJ1-1, with TRBD1 matching 8 bases. V gave up 0 bases and J gave up 4 bases; unmatched junction bases: 8. CDR1 and CDR2 from the germline V gene are SGHRS and YFSETQ. The CDR3 extends over 16 amino acids. CDR3: CASSLGQGAWSTEAFF. For the CDR3, the DNA is TGCGCCAGCAGCTTGGGGCAGGGGGCCTGGTCCACTGAAGCTTTCTTT.

V gene TRBV4-2 combines with J gene TRBJ2-1, with TRBD2 matching over 12 bases. Germline CDR1 LGHNA, CDR2 YNFKEQ. The CDR3 spans 18 residues. V was pared by 0 bases and J by 7 bases, with 10 bases of the junction left unmatched. The CDR3 loop reads CASSQEASGRAPRNEQFF. The CDR3 nucleotides read TGTGCCAGCAGCCAAGAGGCTAGCGGGAGGGCCCCTCGGAATGAGCAGTTCTTC.

The chain uses TRBV9 and TRBJ1-2; 8 bases match TRBD1. Germline CDR1 reads SGDLS; CDR2 reads YYNGEE. This CDR3 has 12 residues. Trimming at V came to 3 bases and at J to 7 bases, leaving 2 bases not matched to a gene. In nucleotides, the CDR3 is TGTGCCAGCAGCGGAGGACAGGGTGGCTACACCTTC. It translates to CASSGGQGGYTF.

This clone turned up a few times. V gene TRBV5-4 combines with J gene TRBJ2-2, with TRBD2 matching 11 bases. Germline V lookup: CDR1 SGHNT, CDR2 YYREEE (reference sequence). The CDR3 totals 16 residues. V gave up 0 bases and J gave up 5 bases; unmatched junction bases: 3. The CDR3 reads CASSLDASGGTGELFF. The CDR3 nucleotides are TGTGCCAGCAGCTTGGATGCTAGCGGGGGGACCGGGGAGCTGTTTTTT.

The chain employs TRBV19 and TRBJ2-2; D remains unclear. Deletions cut 6 bases from V and 0 bases from J, with 8 bases between. The CDR3 is 14 residues long. In germline, CDR1 is LNHDA, CDR2 SQIVND (reference sequence). CDR3 loop: CASSLGPNTGELFF. In DNA form, the CDR3 reads TGTGCCAGTAGCCTGGGCCCGAACACCGGGGAGCTGTTTTTT.

CDR3 nucleotide sequence: TGTGCCAGCAGCTTAGGACAGATTGATAATTCACCCCTCCACTTT. The encoded protein is CASSLGQIDNSPLHF. The chain has TRBV5-6 and TRBJ1-6, with D tentatively TRBD1 (6 bases). The germline V and J ends were trimmed by 2 bases and 5 bases, with 11 bases remaining between them. The CDR3 runs to 15 residues. Germline loops: CDR1 SGHDT, CDR2 YYEEEE.

V gene TRBV7-9 combines with J gene TRBJ1-4; 8 bases are shared with TRBD1. Germline V gene data show CDR1 as SEHNR and CDR2 as FQNEAQ (reference sequence). The CDR3 sequence is 15 residues long. V shed 3 bases and J 5 bases; nucleotides not matched to a gene: 5. CDR3 nucleotide sequence: TGTGCCAGCAGCTTTTTCACAGGGGGGAATGAAAAACTGTTTTTT. Translated: CASSFFTGGNEKLFF.

The chain couples TRBV27 to TRBJ2-5; no clear D. Germline V lookup: CDR1 MNHEY, CDR2 SMNVEV (reference sequence). Deletions cut 8 bases from V and 4 bases from J, with 11 bases between. The CDR3 is 12 amino acids. The CDR3 region has the DNA TGTGCCAGCCCACTTGTTCGAGAGACCCAGTACTTC. The encoded protein is CASPLVRETQYF.

The chain is built from TRBV4-2 and TRBJ2-3, with 7 positions matching TRBD1. The CDR3 is 14 residues long. Losses at the gene ends were 4 bases for V and 1 base for J; bases not matched to a gene: 2. Germline loops: CDR1 LGHNA, CDR2 YNFKEQ. This CDR3 reads CASSRGTGTDTQYF. CDR3 coding DNA: TGTGCCAGCAGCCGGGGGACAGGCACAGATACGCAGTATTTT.

A word on this clone: Sequence at one end of the junction differs from germline and may be a read error. V and J are TRBV7-9 and TRBJ2-1; a weak D match, TRBD2 (6 bases). Germline-derived CDR1 and CDR2 are SEHNR and FQNEAQ (reference sequence). The CDR3 covers 15 residues. CDR3 region: CSSSPRDLPYNEQFF. Written as DNA, the CDR3 is TGTTCCAGCAGCCCTCGGGACTTGCCCTACAATGAGCAGTTCTTC.

The chain recombines TRBV10-3 with TRBJ2-5, with TRBD2 identical over 11 bases. V shed 2 bases and J 1 base; nucleotides not matched to a gene: 3. Germline V gene sequence: CDR1 ENHRY, CDR2 SYGVKD. The CDR3 runs 16 residues. For the CDR3, the DNA is TGTGCCATCAGTGAGGGTAGCGGGAGGGTCCAAGAGACCCAGTACTTC. Amino acids: CAISEGSGRVQETQYF.

This chain links TRBV2 with TRBJ2-2, with D unresolved. This CDR3 is built from 15 residues. V was shortened by 4 bases and J by 1 base, with 10 bases between the two germline ends. The germline CDR1 and CDR2 sequences are SNHLY and FYNNEI. The CDR3 here is CASSVSTLNTGELFF. Written as DNA, the CDR3 is TGTGCCAGCAGTGTTAGTACTTTGAACACCGGGGAGCTGTTTTTT.

The chain has TRBV2 and TRBJ2-3; maybe TRBD2 (6 bases). Trimming removed 5 bases from V and 6 bases from J, with 18 bases in between. The CDR3 has 15 residues. CDR1 is SNHLY and CDR2 is FYNNEI in the germline V gene. The CDR3 DNA is TGTGCCAGCAGTCCCGGTCTCGGGGGTAGGGATACGCAGTATTTT. As protein: CASSPGLGGRDTQYF.

This chain joins TRBV5-4 and TRBJ2-1, with 7 bases fitting TRBD2. J lost 5 bases, V lost 9 bases, and 23 bases had no gene match. Germline V gene lookup returns CDR1 SGHNT and CDR2 YYREEE (reference sequence). This CDR3 region has 18 residues. In DNA form, the CDR3 reads TGTGCCACCATGCTCATAGGGGACGCGGCTAGCGGCCACAATGAGCAGTTCTTC. This sequence encodes CATMLIGDAASGHNEQFF.

This clone was observed once. The chain links TRBV28 to TRBJ2-7; D is possibly TRBD2 (5 bases). This CDR3 comprises 14 residues. Germline CDR1 and CDR2: MDHEN and SYDVKM. Trimming removed 3 bases at V and 7 bases at J, with 16 bases between. The CDR3: CASSFQAGVREQYF. The CDR3, as DNA: TGTGCCAGCAGTTTCCAGGCCGGGGTACGTGAGCAGTACTTC.

V is TRBV11-2 and J is TRBJ1-4, with 7 bases lining up with TRBD1. Germline V gene data show CDR1 as SGHAT and CDR2 as FQNNGV. CDR3 length: 14 amino acids. Unmatched junction bases numbered 3, after V lost 5 bases and J lost 3 bases. In nucleotides, the CDR3 is TGTGCCAGCAGCCTGGGACAGTCTAATGAAAAACTGTTTTTT. Translating gives CASSLGQSNEKLFF.

V and J are TRBV15 and TRBJ1-5, with 10 bases identical to TRBD1. J gave up 2 bases and V 5 bases, and 9 bases lay outside the gene matches. The CDR3 has 17 amino acids. Germline V gene data show CDR1 as LNHNV and CDR2 as YYDKDF (reference sequence). The CDR3: CATSPRTGGRGNQPQHF. The DNA of the CDR3 is TGTGCCACCAGCCCCCGGACAGGGGGAAGGGGCAATCAGCCCCAGCATTTT.

In regard to this clone: The sample holds other DNA sequences that translate to the same CDR3. This chain links TRBV6-5 with TRBJ1-1; TRBD1 might be the D (6 bases). The CDR3 is made up of 14 amino acids. Trimming took 6 bases from V and 0 from J, leaving 11 bases between them. The germline V gene encodes CDR1 MNHEY and CDR2 SVGAGI. The CDR3 DNA is TGTGCCAGCAGCCAGACAGGACTGAACACTGAAGCTTTCTTT. Its protein is CASSQTGLNTEAFF.

This clone was found a few times. This chain uses TRBV7-9 with TRBJ1-5; D may be TRBD1 (5 bases). Germline CDR1 is SEHNR and CDR2 is FQNEAQ (reference sequence). The CDR3 contains 16 residues. Trimming removed 5 bases at V and 0 bases at J, with 14 bases between. The CDR3 DNA sequence: TGTGCCAGCAGCATTTACGGGGGGAATAGCAATCAGCCCCAGCATTTT. Amino acids: CASSIYGGNSNQPQHF.

For this clone: At one of its ends the junction is not consistent with the germline gene, which may arise from a read error. The J gene is TRBJ2-7, the V gene TRBV7-9, with TRBD1 as a possible D gene (7 bases). The CDR3 sequence is 15 residues long. Germline lookup yields CDR1 SEHNR and CDR2 FQNEAQ (reference sequence). For the CDR3, the DNA is TGTTCCAGCAGTCCCGTTGGAGGGGGCTCAAGCGAGCAGTACTTC. It codes for CSSSPVGGGSSEQYF.

J is TRBJ2-7 and V is TRBV6-5; D is perhaps TRBD1 (5 bases). Germline CDR1 reads MNHEY; CDR2 reads SVGAGI. The CDR3 contains 14 residues. The V gene lost 2 bases and the J gene lost 4 bases, with 12 bases spanning the gap. CDR3: CASSYQPQGYEQYF. The CDR3 DNA reads TGTGCCAGCAGTTACCAACCGCAGGGATACGAGCAGTACTTC.

The chain carries TRBV5-1 and TRBJ2-5; D is undetermined. Between the trimmed V and J ends, which lost 4 bases and 4 bases, there was a span of 20 bases. CDR1 is SGHRS, CDR2 YFSETQ, per germline. This CDR3 comprises 16 residues. The CDR3, as DNA: TGCGCCAGCAGCCCCCCCTTGGGCAGAAACATAGAGACCCAGTACTTC. It is translated as CASSPPLGRNIETQYF. Filled out from reference TRBV5-1 and TRBJ2-5, the complete variable domain reads KAGVTQTPRYLIKTRGQQVTLSCSPISGHRSVSWYQQTPGQGLQFLFEYFSETQRNKGNFPGRFSGRQFSNSRSEMNVSTLELGDSALYLCASSPPLGRNIETQYFGPGTRLLVL.